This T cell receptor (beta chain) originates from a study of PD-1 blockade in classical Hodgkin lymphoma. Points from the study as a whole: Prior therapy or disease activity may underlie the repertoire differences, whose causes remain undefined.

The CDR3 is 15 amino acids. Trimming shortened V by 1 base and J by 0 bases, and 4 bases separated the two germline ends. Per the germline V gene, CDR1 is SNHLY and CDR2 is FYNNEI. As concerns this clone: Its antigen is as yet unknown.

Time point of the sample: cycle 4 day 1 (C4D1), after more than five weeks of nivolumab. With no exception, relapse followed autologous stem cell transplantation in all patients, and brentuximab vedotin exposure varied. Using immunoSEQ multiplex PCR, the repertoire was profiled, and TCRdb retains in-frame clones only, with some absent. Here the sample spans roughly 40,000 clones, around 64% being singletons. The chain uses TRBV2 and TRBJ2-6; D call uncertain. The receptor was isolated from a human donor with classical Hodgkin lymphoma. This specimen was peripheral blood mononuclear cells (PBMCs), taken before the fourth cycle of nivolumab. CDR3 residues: CASSEVGSGANVLTF. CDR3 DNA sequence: TGTGCCAGCAGTGAAGTCGGCTCTGGGGCCAACGTCCTGACTTTC.